This TCR beta chain was retrieved from a study of T cell responses to AZD1222 COVID-19 vaccine. Across the study: The study pooled second doses at about 4 or about 12 weeks. Points from the study as a whole: Spike-wide vaccine-associated CD4 TCRs dominated at 160-218 and 743-854. Possibly, clonal diversity was underestimated; donors were largely white British and included more females.

A word on this clone: Antigen: not known.

This CDR3 has 13 amino acids. V lost 8 bases, J lost 4 bases, and 13 bases lay in between. Germline V CDR1 and CDR2: SGHRS, YFSETQ. Repertoires were generated with immunoSEQ multiplex PCR, while TCRdb's copy carries only in-frame clones and drops some. Here the sample spans over 150,000 clones, less than 95% being singletons. The chain recombines TRBV5-1 with TRBJ1-3; D is unresolved. The material sequenced was peripheral blood, taken on day 0 of AZD1222 vaccination. This TCR came from an adult in good health. The CDR3 loop reads CASSTGSGNTIYF. The CDR3 coding sequence is TGCGCCAGTTCAACTGGGTCGGGAAACACCATATATTTT.